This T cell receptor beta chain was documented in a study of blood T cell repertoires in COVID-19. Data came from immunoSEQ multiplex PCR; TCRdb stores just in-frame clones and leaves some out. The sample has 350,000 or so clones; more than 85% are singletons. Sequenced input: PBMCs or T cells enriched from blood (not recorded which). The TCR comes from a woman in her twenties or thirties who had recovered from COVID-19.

The CDR3 protein is CASSVGGQGANEQFF. The CDR3 coding sequence is TGTGCCAGCAGCGTAGGAGGACAGGGGGCAAATGAGCAGTTCTTC. The chain combines TRBV9 with TRBJ2-1, with TRBD1 identical over 11 bases. Germline V lookup: CDR1 SGDLS, CDR2 YYNGEE. The CDR3 contains 15 residues. V lost 0 bases and J lost 7; bases outside the gene matches: 3.